A selection of T cell receptor beta chains follows, all from one sample in a study of T cells in Graves' hyperthyroidism and ophthalmopathy. TCRdb re-called the multiplex PCR reads with MiXCR, one entry per CDR3 protein. The data hold 150,000 or so distinct CDR3 sequences, with over 7.5% observed a single time. Sequencing input: blood. The receptors were gathered from a woman younger than 30 with Graves' hyperthyroidism that later progressed to Graves' ophthalmopathy. CDR3s include the opening cysteine and the closing phenylalanine or tryptophan. D genes are given only for firm matches. Clone size is given for some rows only: seen once, a few or many times, or a class if the clone is expanded.

clone_size j_call v_call d_call cdr3_nt cdr3_aa
- TRBJ2-7 TRBV2 - TGTGCCAGCGCCATAGGGGCTAGCGACTCCTACGAGCAGTACTTC CASAIGASDSYEQYF
many TRBJ1-2 TRBV19 TRBD1 TGTGCCAGTAATCCGGGACAGGGCGGCTATGGCTACACCTTC CASNPGQGGYGYTF
few TRBJ2-7 TRBV5-1 TRBD2 TGCGCCAGCAGCTTGGAACCGCCGGGACTAGCCTACGAGCAGTACTTC CASSLEPPGLAYEQYF
few TRBJ2-1 TRBV27 TRBD2 TGTGCCAGCCCCGAAGGGACTAGCGGGTCCAATGAGCAGTTCTTC CASPEGTSGSNEQFF
many TRBJ1-3 TRBV30 - TGTGCCTGGAGTGGACAGCTCTCTGGAAACACCATATATTTT CAWSGQLSGNTIYF
many TRBJ1-1 TRBV28 - TGTGCCAGCAGTATGGTGGAGGGCGGCACTGAAGCTTTCTTT CASSMVEGGTEAFF
many TRBJ1-1 TRBV7-9 - TGTGCCAGCAGCTTAAATTCTGAAGCTTTCTTT CASSLNSEAFF
- TRBJ2-7 TRBV7-9 - TGTGCCAGCAGCCCTTACATGGACTACGAGCAGTACTTC CASSPYMDYEQYF
many TRBJ1-1 TRBV9 - TGTGCCAGCAGCGCCAAATTCGGGGGGCTGGACACTGAAGCTTTCTTT CASSAKFGGLDTEAFF
many TRBJ2-1 TRBV11-2 TRBD2 TGTGCCAGCGGGATAGCGGGAGGGGGGTACAATGAGCAGTTCTTC CASGIAGGGYNEQFF
many TRBJ2-2 TRBV6-5 TRBD1 TGTGCCAGCAGAACGACAGGGACCGGGGAGCTGTTTTTT CASRTTGTGELFF
many TRBJ2-7 TRBV13 TRBD2 TGTGCCAGCAGCTCCCATATAGCGGGACGAATCTACGAGCAGTACTTC CASSSHIAGRIYEQYF
few TRBJ1-5 TRBV29-1 TRBD1 TGCAACGTTGGGATGGGACAGGGGAGTCAGCCCCAGCATTTT CNVGMGQGSQPQHF
many TRBJ1-2 TRBV7-2 - TGTGCCAGCAGCGCTTCGACAGTAGGCTATGGCTACACCTTC CASSASTVGYGYTF
- TRBJ2-4 TRBV19 TRBD1 TGTGCCAGTAGCGACAGGGCGTACGCCAAAAACATTCAGTACTTC CASSDRAYAKNIQYF
many TRBJ2-7 TRBV20-1 - TGCAGTGCTAGATTCCCCAGGGAACCCTACGAGCAGTACTTC CSARFPREPYEQYF
many TRBJ2-3 TRBV18 - TGTGCCAGCTCACCCGGTCAGGGGCCAGCCCAGACGCAGTATTTT CASSPGQGPAQTQYF
- TRBJ1-4 TRBV28 - TGTGCCAGCAGTCTTAGGACTAATGAAAAACTGTTTTTT CASSLRTNEKLFF
many TRBJ2-3 TRBV11-2 - TGTGCCAGCAGCCTCTCAAGATTGACAGATACGCAGTATTTT CASSLSRLTDTQYF
many TRBJ1-1 TRBV12-3/TRBV12-4 - TGTGCCAGCAGTTTAAGTCATGGGGGCACTGAAGCTTTCTTT CASSLSHGGTEAFF
few TRBJ2-7 TRBV20-1 TRBD2 TGCAGTGCTAGGATGACTAGCGGGAGGAGATACGAGCAGTACTTC CSARMTSGRRYEQYF
many TRBJ1-5 TRBV3-1 - TGTGCCAGCAGCCAAGAACATTTGGGTCAGCCCCAGCATTTT CASSQEHLGQPQHF